This entry lists 18 T cell receptor beta chains sequenced from one sample in a study of control samples from healthy donors and cancer patients. Here immunoSEQ multiplex PCR was the method, and the copy in TCRdb shows in-frame clones only, minus some. The data hold under 130,000 clones, with about four fifths observed a single time. The sample was blood. All receptors derive from a woman aged 50 to 65 in good health.

The V and J genes are TRBV5-4 and TRBJ2-7; D is perhaps TRBD2 (6 bases). CDR1 and CDR2 (germline): SGHNT, YYREEE (reference sequence). V lost 3 bases and J 2 bases, leaving 12 bases between the germline ends. The CDR3 is 14 amino acids. In DNA, the CDR3 is TGTGCCAGCAGCTGGGAGGACGGACCCTACGAGCAGTACTTC. It encodes CASSWEDGPYEQYF.

This rearrangement joins TRBV4-3 to TRBJ2-3; the D gene is possibly TRBD2 (6 bases). V dropped 0 bases and J dropped 4 bases, with 11 bases sitting between them. Germline V lookup: CDR1 LGHNA, CDR2 YSLEER. There are 15 residues in the CDR3. CDR3 bases: TGCGCCAGCAGCCAAGATCTCACGGGGGCAGATACGCAGTATTTT. This sequence encodes CASSQDLTGADTQYF.

The gene calls are TRBV24-1 and TRBJ2-5; 7 nucleotides agree with TRBD1. The V gene end was trimmed by 6 bases and the J gene end by 5 bases; junction bases not matched to a gene: 8. Looked up from germline, CDR1 is KGHDR and CDR2 is SFDVKD. The CDR3 is 14 residues long. This CDR3 reads CATSTTDRVETQYF. DNA of the CDR3: TGTGCCACCAGTACCACTGACAGGGTGGAGACCCAGTACTTC.

CDR3 residues: CASSAGQVWGEKLFF. In DNA form, the CDR3 reads TGTGCCAGCAGCGCCGGACAGGTCTGGGGTGAAAAACTGTTTTTT. The rearrangement uses TRBV11-2 and TRBJ1-4; 7 nucleotides agree with TRBD1. Per the germline V gene, CDR1 is SGHAT and CDR2 is FQNNGV. With 5 bases clipped from V and 7 bases from J, the junction kept 10 bases outside the gene matches. The CDR3 has 15 amino acids.

The chain employs TRBV11-2 and TRBJ2-7; tentative D call: TRBD1 (5 bases). Trimming left V 4 bases short and J 0 bases short, with 13 bases between. The CDR3 is 15 residues long. CDR1 SGHAT and CDR2 FQNNGV come from the germline V gene. The DNA of the CDR3 is TGTGCCAGCAGCTCCCAGGGCCGAAGCTCCTACGAGCAGTACTTC. Its protein product is CASSSQGRSSYEQYF.

CDR3 nucleotide sequence: TGTGCCAGCACCCTTGGGACAGGGGGCGGGAAACTGTTTTTT. It yields the protein CASTLGTGGGKLFF. The J gene is TRBJ1-4, the V gene TRBV6-1, with 12 nucleotides matching TRBD1. CDR1 is MNHNS, CDR2 SASEGT, per germline. V gave up 7 bases and J gave up 11 bases; unmatched junction bases: 8. CDR3 length equals 14 residues.

This clone was picked up one time. The V call is TRBV11-3, the J call TRBJ1-4; no definite D call. The V and J ends lost 4 bases and 7 bases respectively, with 19 bases between them. Germline CDR1 is SGHNT and CDR2 is YENEEA. There are 16 residues in the CDR3. CDR3 sequence reads: CASSSNPSGGIEKLFF. DNA for the CDR3: TGTGCCAGCAGCTCAAACCCTTCGGGCGGGATTGAAAAACTGTTTTTT.

The V call is TRBV3-1 (or the pseudogene TRBV3-2), the J call TRBJ2-5; 8 positions match TRBD1. The CDR3 sequence is 15 residues long. Germline loops: CDR1 LGHDT, CDR2 YNNKEL (reference sequence). Trimming cost V 4 bases and J 2 bases; bases outside gene matches: 6. CDR3 protein: CASSPLRGPQETQYF. DNA of the CDR3: TGTGCCAGCAGCCCGCTCAGGGGGCCTCAAGAGACCCAGTACTTC.

The J gene is TRBJ2-5, the V gene TRBV5-8; 8 bases are a match to TRBD1. The length of the CDR3 is 16 residues. V shed 4 bases and J 5 bases; nucleotides not matched to a gene: 13. Germline values: CDR1 SGHTS, CDR2 YDEGEE. The CDR3 spells CASSPPRAGGTETQYF. In DNA form, the CDR3 reads TGTGCCAGCAGCCCGCCGAGGGCAGGGGGCACCGAGACCCAGTACTTC. Drawing the rest from reference TRBV5-8 and TRBJ2-5, the complete variable domain is EAGVTQSPTHLIKTRGQQATLRCSPISGHTSVYWYQQALGLGLQFLLWYDEGEERNRGNFPPRFSGRQFPNYSSELNVNALELEDSALYLCASSPPRAGGTETQYFGPGTRLLVL.

This chain joins TRBV11-3 and TRBJ1-2, with unresolved D. Germline V gene lookup returns CDR1 SGHNT and CDR2 YENEEA. The V and J ends lost 1 base and 1 base respectively, with 7 bases between them. The CDR3 totals 14 residues. This CDR3 reads CASSLAGLNYGYTF. CDR3 in DNA: TGTGCCAGCAGCTTAGCTGGCCTTAACTATGGCTACACCTTC.

The rearrangement uses TRBV27 and TRBJ1-6, with 7 bases that match TRBD1. Germline loops: CDR1 MNHEY, CDR2 SMNVEV (reference sequence). CDR3 length equals 14 residues. J gave up 7 bases and V 5 bases, and 5 bases lay outside the gene matches. CDR3 sequence reads: CASSNRGANSPLHF. As DNA, the CDR3 is TGTGCCAGCAGTAACAGGGGCGCCAATTCACCCCTCCACTTT.

The chain is built from TRBV5-4 and TRBJ2-7, with 12 bases lining up with TRBD2. V was clipped by 2 bases and J by 4 bases; unmatched bases: 16. Germline V gives CDR1 SGHNT, CDR2 YYREEE (reference sequence). The CDR3 has 19 amino acids. The CDR3 loop is CASSFQTSGRLTNKYEQYF. The DNA for the CDR3 is TGTGCCAGCAGCTTTCAGACTAGCGGGAGATTAACGAATAAATACGAGCAGTACTTC.

The chain joins TRBV5-4 to TRBJ2-5; tentative D call: TRBD1 (6 bases). CDR3 length equals 14 residues. Trimming cost V 0 bases and J 4 bases, with 10 bases left between them. The germline V gene encodes CDR1 SGHNT and CDR2 YYREEE (reference sequence). For the CDR3, the DNA is TGTGCCAGCAGCTTGGTGGGGGCGGGAGAGACCCAGTACTTC. This encodes CASSLVGAGETQYF.

V is TRBV18 and J is TRBJ2-7, with 8 bases lining up with TRBD1. Germline loops: CDR1 KGHSH, CDR2 LQKENI. CDR3 length equals 14 residues. V shed 5 bases and J 5 bases; nucleotides not matched to a gene: 8. In nucleotides, the CDR3 is TGTGCCAGCTCAATGACAGGGGAAGGTAACGAGCAGTACTTC. It specifies CASSMTGEGNEQYF.

The rearrangement links TRBV27 to TRBJ1-2; D not resolved. The germline V gene encodes CDR1 MNHEY and CDR2 SMNVEV (reference sequence). The germline V and J ends were trimmed by 4 bases and 7 bases, with 16 bases remaining between them. The CDR3 is 14 residues long. The CDR3 nucleotides are TGTGCCAGCAGTTCGGGAGGTTACTGGACTGGCTACACCTTC. This encodes CASSSGGYWTGYTF.

This clone was detected once. The genes are TRBV27 and TRBJ1-1; D not resolved. The germline CDR1 and CDR2 sequences are MNHEY and SMNVEV (reference sequence). CDR3 size: 12 residues. V dropped 3 bases and J dropped 6 bases, with 8 bases sitting between them. DNA of the CDR3: TGTGCCAGCAGTTTTCTTGGAGCTGAAGCTTTCTTT. It yields the protein CASSFLGAEAFF.

The table lists this clone with a few counts. The chain carries TRBV29-1 and TRBJ1-2; D is perhaps TRBD1 (5 bases). Germline V gene sequence: CDR1 SQVTM, CDR2 ANQGSEA. The V end was cut by 7 bases, the J end by 5 bases, with 11 bases between. There are 11 residues in the CDR3. CDR3 DNA: TGCAGCGCCGGGGGACTGTATGGCTACACCTTC. Amino acid sequence: CSAGGLYGYTF.

The chain carries TRBV6-5 and TRBJ1-4; D not certain. This CDR3 is 14 amino acids long. Trimming shortened V by 0 bases and J by 7 bases, and 9 bases separated the two germline ends. Germline V lookup: CDR1 MNHEY, CDR2 SVGAGI. The DNA for the CDR3 is TGTGCCAGCAGTTACTCCTCCGGAGGTGAAAAACTGTTTTTT. As protein: CASSYSSGGEKLFF.